The T cell receptor (beta chain) under discussion was sequenced for a study of regulatory T cells in long-lasting Graves disease. This clonotype was found a few times. Time point meaning: newly diagnosed GD, antithyroid drugs for less than 3 months. The authors made the TCR library using RNA they extracted from PBMCs. TCR beta libraries were built with iRepertoire HTBI primers and Arm-PCR of CDR3 regions. Each CDR3 protein gets one entry after TCRdb re-called the multiplex PCR reads with MiXCR. The sample carries 580,000 or so distinct CDR3 sequences, about 16% recorded once. This CDR3 spans 16 amino acids. Trimming took 7 bases from V and 5 from J, leaving 21 bases between them. Per the germline V gene, CDR1 is LNHDA and CDR2 is SQIVND (reference sequence). The same data also contributed to another study, on T cells in Graves' hyperthyroidism and ophthalmopathy.

The source was peripheral blood mononuclear cells (PBMCs), collected at new diagnosis, from a patient treated with antithyroid drugs. The TCR was taken from a man between 18 and 29 years old with Graves disease. The chain is built from TRBV19 and TRBJ2-1; no clear D gene. The CDR3 sequence is CASNDGFEPANNEQFF. The CDR3 DNA is TGTGCCAGTAACGACGGATTCGAACCCGCCAACAATGAGCAGTTCTTC.